This T cell receptor beta chain comes out of a study of T-cell reconstitution after alpha-beta-depleted transplantation in children. Germline CDR1 is MNHEY and CDR2 is SVGAGI. The CDR3 is 15 amino acids. V was pared by 1 base and J by 1 base, with 10 bases between. This clonotype was counted ten times or more. Construction of the TCRbeta library involved unique molecular identifiers. Each CDR3 protein is one row after TCRdb ran MiXCR on the PCR reads. Here the sample spans 200,000 to 250,000 distinct CDR3 sequences, about 9.5% being singletons. This TCR was sampled from a human donor who donated a stem cell graft to a child with acute lymphoblastic leukemia. The specimen was PBMCs from the stem cell graft donor, collected from the stem cell graft. The V gene is TRBV6-5, the J gene TRBJ1-1, with D unresolved. This chain's CDR3 is CASSYFLTANTEAFF. The CDR3 nucleotides read TGTGCCAGCAGTTACTTCTTAACAGCGAACACTGAAGCTTTCTTT.